This is a list of T cell receptor beta chains from one sample in a study of T cell changes during pregnancy in multiple sclerosis. Sequencing was performed with immunoSEQ multiplex PCR; in TCRdb, only in-frame clones are kept and a portion is missing. The data show approximately 90,000 clones, approximately 90% seen once. Sequencing was performed on peripheral blood, taken before pregnancy. Every receptor here comes from a female donor with multiple sclerosis, enrolled in a pregnancy study. CDR3s leave out the opening cysteine and the closing phenylalanine or tryptophan. Each record gives: V gene, J gene, D gene, CDR3 protein. D genes are given only for firm matches.

>TRBV9|TRBJ2-2|-
ASSVEQGTDTGELF
>TRBV6-4|TRBJ2-1|TRBD2
ASSRWGLREGLPSYNEQF
>TRBV11-2|TRBJ2-7|TRBD1
ASSLSGQGYEQY
>TRBV7-2|TRBJ1-6|-
ASSSPTVRNSPLH
>TRBV5-8|TRBJ1-5|-
ASSLADRRDQPQH
>TRBV11-2|TRBJ1-5|TRBD1
ASSLGGLAGGGNQPQH
>TRBV4-2|TRBJ1-4|TRBD1
ASSPRDRGTNEKLF
>TRBV4-2|TRBJ2-4|TRBD2
ASSQSLAGWDKNIQY
>TRBV19|TRBJ2-7|-
ASSAGQTYEQY
>TRBV4-2|TRBJ2-7|-
ASSPSRSIYEQY
>TRBV6-1|TRBJ1-5|-
ASSDRARRGSNQPQH
>TRBV29-1|TRBJ1-1|-
SVGENTEAF
>TRBV6-5|TRBJ1-1|-
ASRTRRGQEAF
>TRBV29-1|TRBJ1-2|-
SVGGGPNYGYT
>TRBV2|TRBJ2-7|-
ASSVLREQY
>TRBV6-5|TRBJ2-2|TRBD1
ASKQTGPLTGELF
>TRBV2|TRBJ1-2|-
ASSEGPGIGYT
>TRBV4-3|TRBJ2-3|-
ASSQEGTQRGTDTQY
>TRBV20-1|TRBJ2-1|TRBD2
SARGGDEQF
>TRBV6-1|TRBJ2-5|TRBD2
ASMRGGAETQY
>TRBV10-1|TRBJ1-1|-
ASSDQNTEAF
>TRBV18|TRBJ1-4|-
ASSPRQRDEKLF
>TRBV15|TRBJ2-5|TRBD1
ATSREGTGYQETQY
>TRBV14|TRBJ2-7|TRBD1
ASSLSTGPTYEQY
>TRBV27|TRBJ2-2|-
ASTITGELF
>TRBV9|TRBJ1-1|-
ASSVGGRDEAF
>TRBV5-1|TRBJ2-7|TRBD2
ASSSGLAGVIYEQY
>TRBV5-1|TRBJ2-1|TRBD1
ASSLGTGWTNEQF
>TRBV2|TRBJ2-5|-
ASRKGGGFQETQY
>TRBV6-5|TRBJ2-1|-
AVRKEGSYNEQF
>TRBV15|TRBJ2-1|TRBD1
ATSRAPGQGVNEQF
>TRBV19|TRBJ2-7|TRBD1
ASSIGGQGAYEQY
>TRBV28|TRBJ1-1|TRBD1
ASSSYRGMDTEAF
>TRBV29-1|TRBJ2-7|TRBD2
SVPGLAGLGEQY
>TRBV5-1|TRBJ2-1|TRBD1
ASSPAGDREMVEQF
>TRBV2|TRBJ2-2|TRBD1
ASSPRTGGTGELF